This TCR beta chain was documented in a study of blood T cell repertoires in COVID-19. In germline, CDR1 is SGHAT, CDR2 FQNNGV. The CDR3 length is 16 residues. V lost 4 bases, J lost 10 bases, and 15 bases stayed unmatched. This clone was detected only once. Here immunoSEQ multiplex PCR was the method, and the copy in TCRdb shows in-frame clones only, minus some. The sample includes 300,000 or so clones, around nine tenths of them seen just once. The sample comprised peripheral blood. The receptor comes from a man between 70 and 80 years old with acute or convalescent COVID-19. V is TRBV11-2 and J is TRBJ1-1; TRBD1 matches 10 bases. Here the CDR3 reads CASSSMSRDRGEGAFF. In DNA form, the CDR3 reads TGTGCCAGCAGCTCTATGTCCCGGGACAGGGGCGAGGGAGCTTTCTTT.